This T cell receptor (beta chain) was found in a study of cytomegalovirus exposure and HLA in healthy donors. Study-level points and caveats: The investigators catalogued about 170 TCR beta chains as cytomegalovirus-associated.

Concerning this clone itself: No antigen is known for it.

Amplification used 60 Vbeta primers and 13 Jbeta primers. Some clones are missing from TCRdb's copy, which holds only in-frame ones; the method was immunoSEQ multiplex PCR. The data contain 150,000 to 200,000 clones, less than 75% of them singletons. V lost 5 bases, J lost 1 base, and 10 bases stayed unmatched. In germline, CDR1 is SEHNR, CDR2 FQNEAQ (reference sequence). The CDR3 is made up of 16 amino acids. This TCR was sampled from a girl between 5 and 17 years old in good health and CMV-seronegative. Material for sequencing was PBMCs. The rearrangement joins TRBV7-9 to TRBJ1-2; 7 bases fit TRBD1. In DNA, the CDR3 is TGTGCCAGCAGCCCAGACCCGAGACAGGGTAACTATGGCTACACCTTC. Translating gives CASSPDPRQGNYGYTF.